The following is a TCR beta chain sequence with its context. The CDR3 consists of 14 residues. The germline V gene encodes CDR1 MNHEY and CDR2 SVGAGI. V was pared by 5 bases and J by 0 bases, with 10 bases between. Source study methods: Amplification of reference gene primers was used by the study to estimate nucleated cell counts. Sequencing was performed with immunoSEQ multiplex PCR; in TCRdb, only in-frame clones are kept and a portion is missing. The V and J calls and clone size were taken over from that table, and D and trimming were inferred from the DNA. The sample has some 250,000 clones, about 79% seen once; the top ten hold over 8%. The data derive from a study of blood T cell repertoires in COVID-19. For the study at large: There were acute and convalescent COVID-19 samples, and they came from the United States, Italy and Spain. PBMCs, B-cell-depleted T cells, or T cells provided the cDNA or gDNA that made up the material.

This TCR derives from a woman older than 75 with acute or convalescent COVID-19. V and J are TRBV6-5 and TRBJ1-1, with D hard to call. Sequenced input: peripheral blood. The DNA for the CDR3 is TGTGCCAGCAGTCCGGAGGCTATGAACACTGAAGCTTTCTTT. Its protein product is CASSPEAMNTEAFF.